This T cell receptor (beta chain) originates from a study of blood T cell repertoires in COVID-19. On the study more broadly: PBMCs, B-cell-depleted T cells, or T cells were the source of the cDNA or gDNA that made up the material.

Study processing details: Researchers report that nucleated cell counts were estimated from reference gene primer amplification. Assay used: immunoSEQ multiplex PCR; TCRdb lists only in-frame clones, some missing. Clonal size and the V and J genes are those of that table, whereas D and trimming came from the DNA. The data contain 200,000 to 250,000 clones, approximately 87% of them singletons. The V segment lost 2 bases and the J segment 6 bases; nucleotides outside the gene matches: 6. Per germline, CDR1 KGHSH and CDR2 LQKENI. The CDR3 contains 15 residues. The receptor comes from a woman aged 70-85 years with active or convalescent COVID-19. Sequencing was done on a sample of peripheral blood. The chain has TRBV18 and TRBJ2-1; 8 bases are a match to TRBD1. The CDR3 coding sequence is TGTGCCAGCTCACCAAACAGGGGGACTTCCAATGAGCAGTTCTTC. It yields the protein CASSPNRGTSNEQFF.